These 2 T cell receptor beta chains originate from one sample sequenced in a study of blood T cell repertoires in COVID-19. Some clones are missing from TCRdb's copy, which holds only in-frame ones; the method was immunoSEQ multiplex PCR. The sample holds approximately 160,000 clones, over 80% seen once. The sequenced sample consisted of peripheral blood. All receptors come from a woman over 75 with active or convalescent COVID-19.

V is TRBV19 and J is TRBJ2-5; TRBD1 aligns across 9 bases. Trimming took 6 bases from V and 5 from J; bases not matched to a gene: 10. The CDR3 sequence is 15 residues long. CDR1 and CDR2 from the germline V gene are LNHDA and SQIVND (reference sequence). The CDR3 DNA reads as TGTGCCAGTAGCACCGGGACAGGGTTAAAGGAGACCCAGTACTTC. Its protein product is CASSTGTGLKETQYF. Full variable domain (missing parts from reference TRBV19 and TRBJ2-5): DGGITQSPKYLFRKEGQNVTLSCEQNLNHDAMYWYRQDPGQGLRLIYYSQIVNDFQKGDIAEGYSVSREKKESFPLTVTSAQKNPTAFYLCASSTGTGLKETQYFGPGTRLLVL.

The J gene is TRBJ1-3, the V gene TRBV7-6; a weak D match, TRBD1 (5 bases). The CDR3 is made up of 16 amino acids. The V gene's germline CDR1 is SGHVS and CDR2 FNYEAQ. The ends were cut back, 6 bases at V and 0 bases at J, with 15 bases in the middle. The CDR3 nucleotides are TGTGCCAGCAGTTCCTCTTCAGGGTTCTCTGGAAACACCATATATTTT. This translates into CASSSSSGFSGNTIYF.